These 30 T cell receptor beta chains came from one sample sequenced in a study of shared clonotypes between healthy human individuals (dated by TCRdb to the early 2020s). The library came from the immunoSEQ multiplex PCR assay. Drawn from immuneACCESS, this table holds only the in-frame rearrangements with V and J called that TCRdb kept. Clones are partly lost; checked studies trace under half to an unresolved V gene and leave the rest unexplained. The sample contains 2,500,000 or so clones, approximately 94% of them found a single time. The ten top clones hold approximately 0.36% of the sample. The sequenced sample consisted of naive CD4+ T cells from PBMCs. What this sample's cell subset or site label stands for: CD45RA+ positively selected. The receptors were gathered from a young man in good health. Some clones in this sample may be carry-over from other donors' samples.

The chain couples TRBV28 to TRBJ2-1, with 7 bases identical to TRBD2. This CDR3 region has 15 residues. V lost 3 bases and J lost 10; bases outside the gene matches: 12. The germline V gene encodes CDR1 MDHEN and CDR2 SYDVKM. The CDR3 DNA follows: TGTGCCAGCAGTTTTGGGATAGCGGGTGGGTTAGAGCAGTTCTTC. Translating it yields CASSFGIAGGLEQFF.

This sequence joins TRBV19 and TRBJ1-2; no definite D call. The length of the CDR3 is 13 residues. CDR1 LNHDA and CDR2 SQIVND come from the germline V gene (reference sequence). The ends were cut back, 3 bases at V and 7 bases at J, with 12 bases in the middle. This chain's CDR3 is CASSIAQFSGYTF. CDR3 nucleotides: TGTGCCAGTAGTATCGCACAGTTTAGTGGCTACACCTTC.

The CDR3 loop reads CASSLFTVTKNIQYF. Written as DNA, the CDR3 is TGTGCCAGCAGCCTCTTTACAGTAACCAAAAACATTCAGTACTTC. V usage is TRBV5-6 and J usage is TRBJ2-4; D is uncertain. The germline V and J ends were trimmed by 4 bases and 2 bases, with 13 bases remaining between them. The CDR3 loop spans 15 amino acids. Germline CDR1 is SGHDT and CDR2 is YYEEEE.

There are a few counts of this clone. The rearrangement uses TRBV9 and TRBJ1-1; D not certain. The CDR3 sequence is 15 residues long. The V end lost 4 bases, the J end lost 7 bases, and 20 bases lay between the germline ends. Germline CDR1 SGDLS, CDR2 YYNGEE. DNA for the CDR3: TGTGCCAGCAGCAGGTCCGGCATACCCGGGCTTGAAGCTTTCTTT. The encoded protein is CASSRSGIPGLEAFF.

The chain is built from TRBV15 and TRBJ2-7; 9 positions match TRBD2. CDR1 and CDR2 from the germline V gene are LNHNV and YYDKDF (reference sequence). The CDR3 extends over 13 amino acids. The V and J ends lost 7 bases and 2 bases, in that order; junction bases with no gene match: 3. The CDR3 sequence is CATKRGDTYEQYF. The CDR3 coding sequence is TGTGCCACCAAGCGGGGGGACACCTACGAGCAGTACTTC.

Only one count was recorded for this clone. The chain carries TRBV18 and TRBJ1-1; D gene uncertain. Between the trimmed V and J ends, which lost 6 bases and 0 bases, there was a span of 17 bases. Germline values: CDR1 KGHSH, CDR2 LQKENI. The CDR3 has 16 amino acids. The chain's CDR3 is CASSPTRRHMNTEAFF. The CDR3 region has the DNA TGTGCCAGCTCCCCTACCCGCCGGCACATGAACACTGAAGCTTTCTTT.

The rearrangement links TRBV29-1 to TRBJ1-1, with a tentative D call TRBD1 (6 bases). Germline CDR1 is SQVTM and CDR2 is ANQGSEA. V lost 2 bases and J 1 base, leaving 11 bases between the germline ends. The CDR3 length is 14 residues. CDR3 sequence reads: CSVELTQGNTEAFF. The DNA for the CDR3 is TGCAGCGTTGAACTGACACAGGGGAACACTGAAGCTTTCTTT.

The J gene is TRBJ2-6, the V gene TRBV19; perhaps D is TRBD1 or TRBD2 (5 bases each). The CDR3 sequence is 17 residues long. Per the germline V gene, CDR1 is LNHDA and CDR2 is SQIVND (reference sequence). V gave up 5 bases and J gave up 1 base, with 15 bases separating them. CDR3 in DNA: TGTGCCAGTAGTGAAGAGGGGCGCTTGTCTGGGGCCAACGTCCTGACTTTC. It encodes CASSEEGRLSGANVLTF. The variable domain in full, completed from reference TRBV19 and TRBJ2-6, reads DGGITQSPKYLFRKEGQNVTLSCEQNLNHDAMYWYRQDPGQGLRLIYYSQIVNDFQKGDIAEGYSVSREKKESFPLTVTSAQKNPTAFYLCASSEEGRLSGANVLTFGAGSRLTVL.

The chain recombines TRBV28 with TRBJ1-2; a weak D match, TRBD1 (6 bases). Between the trimmed V and J ends, which lost 5 bases and 3 bases, there was a span of 10 bases. The CDR3 has 13 amino acids. The germline V gene has CDR1 MDHEN and CDR2 SYDVKM. The CDR3 spells CASSIGQHYGYTF. CDR3 sequence (DNA): TGTGCCAGCAGTATCGGACAGCACTATGGCTACACCTTC.

J is TRBJ2-2 and V is TRBV9; perhaps TRBD2 as D (6 bases). This CDR3 spans 17 amino acids. V was cut by 0 bases and J by 6 bases, with 18 bases left in between. Germline V gives CDR1 SGDLS, CDR2 YYNGEE. Here the CDR3 DNA reads TGTGCCAGCAGCGTAGGGGCTAGCGCTTCTGGGGCCGGGGAGCTGTTTTTT. This sequence encodes CASSVGASASGAGELFF. Using reference TRBV9 and TRBJ2-2 for the parts outside the CDR3, the full variable domain is DSGVTQTPKHLITATGQRVTLRCSPRSGDLSVYWYQQSLDQGLQFLIQYYNGEERAKGNILERFSAQQFPDLHSELNLSSLELGDSALYFCASSVGASASGAGELFFGEGSRLTVL.

The chain employs TRBV7-9 and TRBJ1-1; TRBD1 might be the D (5 bases). This CDR3 has 14 amino acids. Germline loops: CDR1 SEHNR, CDR2 FQNEAQ (reference sequence). Trimming took off 0 bases at V and 5 bases at J, with 10 bases between the two ends. CDR3 sequence reads: CASSLAGVRTEAFF. The CDR3 DNA follows: TGTGCCAGCAGCTTAGCGGGGGTTAGAACTGAAGCTTTCTTT.

The chain employs TRBV25-1 and TRBJ2-3; D not certain. Germline CDR1 is MGHDK and CDR2 is SYGVNS. V was pared by 6 bases and J by 0 bases, with 10 bases between. The CDR3 has 14 residues. CDR3 in DNA: TGTGCCAGCAGAACGACCGTAAGCACAGATACGCAGTATTTT. This encodes CASRTTVSTDTQYF.

The V and J genes are TRBV6-5 and TRBJ2-7, with 8 bases identical to TRBD2. Germline CDR1 is MNHEY and CDR2 is SVGAGI. Trimming took 0 bases from V and 4 from J; bases not matched to a gene: 8. This CDR3 has 16 residues. CDR3: CASSYSYGSGNYEQYF. CDR3 in DNA: TGTGCCAGCAGTTACTCTTACGGTAGCGGGAATTACGAGCAGTACTTC.

The chain carries TRBV2 and TRBJ2-1, with D hard to call. This CDR3 has 15 residues. With 3 bases removed from V and 0 bases from J, the gap between germline ends came to 9 bases. Germline CDR1 is SNHLY and CDR2 is FYNNEI. DNA for the CDR3: TGTGCCAGCAGTGACCTCGGCACCTCCTACAATGAGCAGTTCTTC. Protein: CASSDLGTSYNEQFF. The full variable domain, rest sourced from reference TRBV2 and TRBJ2-1, is EPEVTQTPSHQVTQMGQEVILRCVPISNHLYFYWYRQILGQKVEFLVSFYNNEISEKSEIFDDQFSVERPDGSNFTLKIRSTKLEDSAMYFCASSDLGTSYNEQFFGPGTRLTVL.

CDR3 DNA: TGTGCCAGCAGCTCTACAGGGGTAATTATGAGCACAGATACGCAGTATTTT. This gives the protein CASSSTGVIMSTDTQYF. The chain couples TRBV7-3 to TRBJ2-3, with TRBD1 identical over 7 bases. Unmatched junction bases numbered 10, after V lost 4 bases and J lost 0 bases. From germline, CDR1 is SGHTA and CDR2 FQGTGA. The CDR3 has 17 amino acids.

The genes are TRBV6-5 and TRBJ2-7; a weak D match, TRBD1 (5 bases). Germline V gene sequence: CDR1 MNHEY, CDR2 SVGAGI. V was trimmed by 2 bases and J by 3 bases, leaving 11 bases between them. The CDR3 runs 14 residues. In DNA form, the CDR3 reads TGTGCCAGCAGTTACCAGGGCCCGAACTACGAGCAGTACTTC. Its translation is CASSYQGPNYEQYF.

Only one count was recorded for this clone. Additional DNA sequences in this sample encode the identical CDR3. The gene calls are TRBV7-2 and TRBJ1-3; 7 nucleotides agree with TRBD1. Germline trimming cut 1 base from V and 4 bases from J; bases unmatched to any gene: 4. This CDR3 region has 15 residues. Germline loops: CDR1 SGHTA, CDR2 FQGNSA. The CDR3 reads CASSLVRGRGNTIYF. As DNA, the CDR3 is TGTGCCAGCAGCTTAGTCAGGGGGAGAGGAAACACCATATATTTT. The full variable domain, rest sourced from reference TRBV7-2 and TRBJ1-3, is GAGVSQSPSNKVTEKGKDVELRCDPISGHTALYWYRQSLGQGLEFLIYFQGNSAPDKSGLPSDRFSAERTGGSVSTLTIQRTQQEDSAVYLCASSLVRGRGNTIYFGEGSWLTVV.

In nucleotides, the CDR3 is TGCAGCGTGGGCGTTCTCGACTCTGGAAACACCATATATTTT. This translates into CSVGVLDSGNTIYF. This sequence joins TRBV29-1 and TRBJ1-3; D ambiguous. CDR1 is SQVTM, CDR2 ANQGSEA, per germline. Trimming took off 6 bases at V and 0 bases at J, with 12 bases between the two ends. This CDR3 has 14 residues.

This clone was picked up one time. This rearrangement joins TRBV7-2 to TRBJ2-1; weak D call: TRBD2 (5 bases). The V gene lost 6 bases and the J gene lost 0 bases, with 12 bases spanning the gap. The V gene's germline CDR1 is SGHTA and CDR2 FQGNSA. The CDR3 runs to 15 residues. DNA of the CDR3: TGTGCCAGCAGACGGACTGTTTCCTCCTACAATGAGCAGTTCTTC. It translates to CASRRTVSSYNEQFF.

The V call is TRBV15, the J call TRBJ2-3; 7 bases are a match to TRBD1. V was pared by 1 base and J by 3 bases, with 7 bases of the junction left unmatched. Germline-derived CDR1 and CDR2 are LNHNV and YYDKDF (reference sequence). This CDR3 contains 16 residues. The CDR3 sequence is CATSRVPGQRTDTQYF. The CDR3 region has the DNA TGTGCCACCAGCAGAGTTCCGGGACAGCGAACAGATACGCAGTATTTT. The whole variable domain, remainder taken from reference TRBV15 and TRBJ2-3, is DAMVIQNPRYQVTQFGKPVTLSCSQTLNHNVMYWYQQKSSQAPKLLFHYYDKDFNNEADTPDNFQSRRPNTSFCFLDIRSPGLGDTAMYLCATSRVPGQRTDTQYFGPGTRLTVL.

This chain links TRBV11-1 with TRBJ2-7; 7 bases are a match to TRBD1. V shed 1 base, J shed 3 bases, and the junction held 3 bases outside the gene matches. CDR1 is SGHAT, CDR2 FQDESV, per germline (reference sequence). This CDR3 region has 14 residues. CDR3 loop: CASSLEAGGYEQYF. CDR3 in DNA: TGTGCCAGCAGCTTAGAGGCAGGGGGCTACGAGCAGTACTTC.

This rearrangement joins TRBV7-9 to TRBJ2-7; 9 bases fit TRBD1. The CDR3 has 14 residues. Germline V gene sequence: CDR1 SEHNR, CDR2 FQNEAQ (reference sequence). Unmatched junction bases numbered 7, after V lost 6 bases and J lost 4 bases. CDR3 residues: CASRLDRGSYEQYF. Here the CDR3 DNA reads TGTGCCAGCAGATTGGACAGGGGAAGTTACGAGCAGTACTTC.

The chain uses TRBV7-2 and TRBJ2-3; D is ambiguous. CDR3 length equals 12 residues. Trimming removed 1 base at V and 4 bases at J, with 3 bases between. Germline CDR1 is SGHTA and CDR2 is FQGNSA. Written as DNA, the CDR3 is TGTGCCAGCAGCTTAGAGGCAGATACGCAGTATTTT. Its translation: CASSLEADTQYF.

The rearrangement uses TRBV5-1 and TRBJ2-1, with D uncertain. Germline-derived CDR1 and CDR2 are SGHRS and YFSETQ. Trimming stripped 0 bases from V and 6 bases from J, with 13 bases between. This CDR3 is 15 amino acids long. DNA for the CDR3: TGCGCCAGCAGCTTGGGTGGAGCCTGGGGCAATGAGCAGTTCTTC. Amino acids: CASSLGGAWGNEQFF.

The rearrangement links TRBV23-1 to TRBJ2-5; 8 bases fit TRBD1. TRBV23-1 is filed as an ORF, its function uncertain. The CDR3 is made up of 12 amino acids. V shed 6 bases, J shed 5 bases, and the junction held 2 bases outside the gene matches. The CDR3 DNA follows: TGCGCCAGCAGGGACAGGGCCGAGACCCAGTACTTC. Protein: CASRDRAETQYF.

Written as DNA, the CDR3 is TGTGCCAGCAGCTTCCCCGACAGCACAACTAATGAAAAACTGTTTTTT. Its protein product is CASSFPDSTTNEKLFF. The chain carries TRBV7-9 and TRBJ1-4, with a possible D match to TRBD1 (5 bases). This CDR3 is 16 amino acids long. The V end lost 3 bases, the J end lost 0 bases, and 11 bases lay between the germline ends. Germline V lookup: CDR1 SEHNR, CDR2 FQNEAQ (reference sequence). The full variable domain, with the rest looked up from reference TRBV7-9 and TRBJ1-4, is DTGVSQNPRHKITKRGQNVTFRCDPISEHNRLYWYRQTLGQGPEFLTYFQNEAQLEKSRLLSDRFSAERPKGSFSTLEIQRTEQGDSAMYLCASSFPDSTTNEKLFFGSGTQLSVL.

V gene TRBV9 combines with J gene TRBJ2-7; TRBD2 is a possible D gene (7 bases). Trimming took off 4 bases at V and 2 bases at J, with 16 bases between the two ends. CDR3 length equals 15 residues. The germline gives CDR1 SGDLS, CDR2 YYNGEE. Written as DNA, the CDR3 is TGTGCCAGCAGCCCCTTGGGGGGGCCCCCCTACGAGCAGTACTTC. It is translated as CASSPLGGPPYEQYF.

In this sample, this clone turned up once. The chain couples TRBV6-1 to TRBJ2-5, with no clear D. This CDR3 is 14 amino acids long. Trimming shortened V by 4 bases and J by 5 bases, and 14 bases separated the two germline ends. Germline V gene data show CDR1 as MNHNS and CDR2 as SASEGT. The CDR3: CASSVGSSRETQYF. The CDR3 nucleotides are TGTGCCAGCAGTGTTGGCAGCTCTCGGGAGACCCAGTACTTC.

V usage is TRBV4-1 and J usage is TRBJ1-2; D may be TRBD1 (5 bases). CDR1 is MGHRA and CDR2 is YSYEKL in the germline V gene. The V end lost 1 base, the J end lost 5 bases, and 14 bases lay between the germline ends. The CDR3 sequence is 15 residues long. CDR3 protein: CASSQGGVRAYGYTF. The CDR3 coding sequence is TGCGCCAGCAGCCAAGGGGGTGTCAGGGCATATGGCTACACCTTC.

This clone has just one count. The V gene is TRBV9, the J gene TRBJ1-2; TRBD1 aligns across 7 bases. Germline V gene sequence: CDR1 SGDLS, CDR2 YYNGEE. The CDR3 has 17 amino acids. V dropped 0 bases and J dropped 8; count of bases not matched to a gene: 16. CDR3 in DNA: TGTGCCAGCAGCGTAGATATGGGTGGGACAGCTACTATGGGCTACACCTTC. It is translated as CASSVDMGGTATMGYTF.